This T cell receptor beta chain came from a study of blood T cell repertoires in COVID-19 (TCRdb year 2020). At the level of the whole study: Samples from collaborators originated in the United States, Italy and Spain and spanned both the acute and convalescent phases of COVID-19. HLA class I and class II types, where available, came from metadata supplied by the sample provider rather than from assay-based typing. Deeply sampled blood TCRbeta repertoires from subjects exposed to, actively infected with, or recovered from COVID-19 were included in the dataset. The samples were drawn from two sources: the first 160 participants of the ongoing ImmuneRACE study, and 950 to 1,500 subjects contributed by 6 global collaborators. A freely available public database, intended as a resource for researchers studying the immune response to SARS-CoV-2, is where the repertoires were released. The sample metadata nearly always contained a de-identified subject ID, COVID-19 status, age in years and sex. The prospective study material was composed of cDNA or gDNA derived from T cells, B-cell-depleted T cells, or PBMCs.

Findings and caveats that apply to the study as a whole: Clinical and demographic metadata were provided uncurated, with the amount varying by source and participant.

TCRbeta CDR3 regions were amplified from genomic DNA by means of the immunoSEQ Assay, a bias-controlled multiplex PCR. As for how the authors treated the data: Within the assay, amplification of reference gene primers was used to estimate how many nucleated cells each sample contained. To quantify the absolute abundance of each unique TCRbeta CDR3 rearrangement, sequence reads were collapsed and filtered. Productive Simpson clonality was computed per sample as the square root of Simpson's diversity index over productive rearrangements. TCRdb stores this immuneACCESS table with in-frame sequences only. Part of the clones is absent; in the studies checked, under half of the shortfall reflects unresolved V genes, and no reason is known for the rest. The V and J calls and clone size come from that table; D and trimming were worked out from the DNA. The sample table shows 300,000 to 350,000 clones, and about 93% are seen once. Less than 3.5% of the sample belongs to the ten largest clones.

CDR1 and CDR2 (SGHVS, FNYEAQ) derive from the germline V gene. The junction carries 18 bases between V and J, which are trimmed by 1 base and 5 bases respectively. From the cysteine up to the phenylalanine, the CDR3 has a length of 17 residues. CDR3 DNA only is kept here, 51 bases in frame from base 1. A second Seattle source provided samples from volunteer blood donors who had recovered from COVID-19. The collaborating institutions used their own protocols to collect whole blood in K2EDTA tubes. For TCRbeta analysis, collaborator samples were shipped as frozen whole blood, as isolated PBMCs, or as DNA extracted from either sample type. In regard to this clone: It has no known antigen specificity. No clone much larger than this one lies a single base away; base qualities are absent.

Sample: peripheral blood. Here the chain combines TRBV7-6 and TRBJ2-1; a tentative D call is TRBD2 (6 bases match). This sequence originates from a young woman who had recovered from COVID-19. The DNA sequence reads TGTGCCAGCAGCTTAGGCTGGAGGGGAAAAGCGAACAATGAGCAGTTCTTC. The resulting protein is CASSLGWRGKANNEQFF. Reference TRBV7-6 and TRBJ2-1 genes cover what lies past the CDR3, so the full variable domain is GAGVSQSPRYKVTKRGQDVALRCDPISGHVSLYWYRQALGQGPEFLTYFNYEAQQDKSGLPNDRFSAERPEGSISTLTIQRTEQRDSAMYRCASSLGWRGKANNEQFFGPGTRLTVL.